Following are 12 T cell receptor beta chains from one sample sequenced in a study of T-cell reconstitution after alpha-beta-depleted transplantation in children. A TCRbeta library incorporating unique molecular identifiers was prepared. Via MiXCR, TCRdb re-called the PCR reads, giving one row per CDR3 protein. The repertoire holds 200,000 or so distinct CDR3 sequences, with 7% to 9% as singletons. Specimen: PBMCs, mostly from graft donor cells, collected 360 days after TCRalphabeta/CD19-depleted stem cell transplant. The receptor source for this set is a male patient aged 2-9 years who had a stem cell transplant for acute myeloid leukemia, so the T cells may come from the graft donor.

The chain uses TRBV4-3 and TRBJ2-7; possible D gene TRBD2, 5 bases. V was trimmed by 4 bases and J by 1 base, leaving 11 bases between them. The germline V gene has CDR1 LGHNA and CDR2 YSLEER. The CDR3 is made up of 14 amino acids. CDR3 loop: CASSPGRGSYEQYF. The CDR3, as DNA: TGCGCCAGCAGCCCGGGCCGGGGTTCCTACGAGCAGTACTTC.

This clonotype was found a few times. This chain uses TRBV3-1 with TRBJ2-1; 8 nucleotides match TRBD2. V was pared by 3 bases and J by 2 bases, with 6 bases of the junction left unmatched. The CDR3 is made up of 16 amino acids. Germline lookup yields CDR1 LGHDT and CDR2 YNNKEL (reference sequence). DNA of the CDR3: TGTGCCAGCAGCCATGTAAGCGGGAGACCCTACAATGAGCAGTTCTTC. It encodes CASSHVSGRPYNEQFF.

This clonotype has at least ten counts. The rearrangement uses TRBV20-1 and TRBJ2-2, with 7 bases aligning to TRBD1. Trimming cost V 6 bases and J 0 bases; bases outside gene matches: 7. The CDR3 consists of 15 residues. The germline CDR1 and CDR2 sequences are DFQATT and SNEGSKA (reference sequence). CDR3 coding DNA: TGCAGTGCCAGAACGACAGGGACGAACACCGGGGAGCTGTTTTTT. Encoded protein: CSARTTGTNTGELFF.

This clonotype showed up many times. This rearrangement joins TRBV6-5 to TRBJ2-1; D possibly corresponds to TRBD1 (5 bases). Germline CDR1 and CDR2: MNHEY and SVGAGI. With 5 bases removed from V and 4 bases from J, the gap between germline ends came to 9 bases. The CDR3 loop spans 13 amino acids. The CDR3: CASSRQLYNEQFF. DNA for the CDR3: TGTGCCAGCAGTAGACAGTTATACAATGAGCAGTTCTTC.

This clonotype was found many times. This chain connects TRBV20-1 to TRBJ2-3; no clear D gene. The CDR3 is 12 residues long. The germline V gene has CDR1 DFQATT and CDR2 SNEGSKA (reference sequence). Deletions cut 1 base from V and 6 bases from J, with 8 bases between. The chain's CDR3 is CSARVPSDTQYF. The CDR3 nucleotides read TGCAGTGCTAGAGTCCCTTCCGATACGCAGTATTTT.

Only a few counts were recorded for this clonotype. This chain links TRBV7-6 with TRBJ2-3, with D unresolved. Between the trimmed V and J ends, which lost 4 bases and 6 bases, there was a span of 11 bases. Germline CDR1 is SGHVS and CDR2 is FNYEAQ. This CDR3 spans 13 amino acids. CDR3 DNA: TGTGCCAGCAGCTACGAGCGAGGCGATACGCAGTATTTT. Its translation: CASSYERGDTQYF.

This clonotype has more than one count but fewer than ten. The rearrangement links TRBV12-3 or TRBV12-4 to TRBJ2-5; TRBD2 agrees at 9 bases. The CDR3 is 17 residues long. After removal of 4 bases from V and 5 bases from J, the junction contained 14 bases not matched to a gene. CDR3 amino acids: CASSSSLSSGRLETQYF. The CDR3 nucleotides are TGTGCCAGCAGTTCTTCACTCAGTAGCGGGAGATTGGAGACCCAGTACTTC.

The chain links TRBV5-1 to TRBJ2-5; the D is unclear. The CDR3 length is 16 residues. CDR1 is SGHRS and CDR2 is YFSETQ in the germline V gene. The V end lost 0 bases, the J end lost 2 bases, and 14 bases lay between the germline ends. CDR3 sequence: CASSLVVGPRQETQYF. As DNA, the CDR3 is TGCGCCAGCAGCTTGGTGGTAGGACCTAGACAAGAGACCCAGTACTTC.

This clonotype was counted many times. This rearrangement joins TRBV29-1 to TRBJ2-3; a possible D gene is TRBD1 (6 bases). Trimming took 4 bases from V and 0 from J, leaving 11 bases between them. Germline V CDR1 and CDR2: SQVTM, ANQGSEA. This CDR3 region has 14 residues. The CDR3 protein is CSVAGQFSTDTQYF. Written as DNA, the CDR3 is TGCAGCGTTGCAGGACAGTTTAGCACAGATACGCAGTATTTT.

This clonotype showed up just a few times. J is TRBJ1-4 and V is TRBV20-1; unclear D gene. Deletions cut 5 bases from V and 2 bases from J, with 9 bases between. CDR3 length: 13 amino acids. Germline values: CDR1 DFQATT, CDR2 SNEGSKA (reference sequence). This chain's CDR3 is CSARRTTNEKLFF. In DNA form, the CDR3 reads TGCAGTGCTCGCAGAACGACTAATGAAAAACTGTTTTTT.

This clonotype was counted only a few times. The V gene is TRBV4-2, the J gene TRBJ1-1, with TRBD1 matching over 10 bases. Germline V gives CDR1 LGHNA, CDR2 YNFKEQ. The V gene end was trimmed by 8 bases and the J gene end by 4 bases; junction bases not matched to a gene: 13. The CDR3 is 16 amino acids. In nucleotides, the CDR3 is TGTGCCAGCCAGACCGGGACAGGGGTCTGGGGCACTGAAGCTTTCTTT. It yields the protein CASQTGTGVWGTEAFF.

To note about this clonotype: The DNA is omitted, as the CDR3 cannot be located on it reliably, and the CDR3 follows TCRdb's listing. J is TRBJ1-2 and V is TRBV29-1; the table's D gene call, TRBD1, was not cross checked with the DNA. The CDR3 sequence runs 13 residues, both termini included. Looked up from germline, CDR1 is SQVTM and CDR2 is ANQGSEA. CDR3 residues: CSVGTGTGYGHTF.